The 10 T cell receptor beta chains below were found in one sample sequenced in a study of response to subunit inactivated influenza vaccine listed by TCRdb under 2018. Receptor amplification or capture employed RT-PCR. TCRdb names Illumina HiSeq 2500 as the instrument used. TCRdb passed the public sequencing reads through fastp at Q25 and MiXCR, retaining productive beta sequences. Rows are unified per CDR3 protein, each entry keeping the most common DNA and genes. The sample data list around 600,000 distinct CDR3 sequences, and about 11% of these were observed just once. The ten largest clonotypes hold more than 9.5% of the sample. In addition, the sample was reused for a study of T cells expressing NK-cell markers. As that second paper reports: TCR beta cDNA libraries were made by 5'RACE template switching that added a universal primer site and unique molecular identifiers.

The source material was PBMCs from blood, sampled on the day of vaccination. The origin of the receptors is a man aged 50 or older who received an inactivated influenza vaccine. Donor details come from another sample of the same person, matched by shared clones.

The V gene is TRBV18, the J gene TRBJ2-5, with TRBD1 matching over 7 bases. Per germline, CDR1 KGHSH and CDR2 LQKENI. The CDR3 is 17 amino acids. V lost 4 bases, J lost 2 bases, and 13 bases stayed unmatched. The CDR3 protein is CASSQISGTVAQETQYF. Here the CDR3 DNA reads TGTGCCAGCTCACAGATTTCCGGGACAGTCGCGCAAGAGACCCAGTACTTC.

This clonotype came up a few times. V is TRBV18 and J is TRBJ1-2; TRBD1 is a possible D gene (5 bases). Between the trimmed V and J ends, which lost 4 bases and 4 bases, there was a span of 10 bases. The germline gives CDR1 KGHSH, CDR2 LQKENI. The CDR3 length is 13 residues. CDR3 loop: CASSLRQPYGYTF. The CDR3, as DNA: TGTGCCAGCTCACTTCGACAGCCCTATGGCTACACCTTC.

A note on this clonotype: The junction differs from germline at one of its ends, possibly a read error. The chain uses TRBV7-2 and TRBJ2-1; no clear D. CDR1 is SGHTA and CDR2 is FQGNSA in the germline V gene. The CDR3 loop spans 16 amino acids. The CDR3 here is CASSLYSQLSYNGQFF. In nucleotides, the CDR3 is TGTGCCAGCAGCTTATATTCACAGCTCTCCTACAATGGGCAGTTCTTC.

V usage is TRBV4-3 and J usage is TRBJ2-3, with D perhaps matching TRBD2 (6 bases). The CDR3 is 15 amino acids. V lost 0 bases and J lost 3, with 10 bases in between. Germline lookup yields CDR1 LGHNA and CDR2 YSLEER. The CDR3, as DNA: TGCGCCAGCAGCCAAGATGTGGGGAGGACAGATACGCAGTATTTT. Encoded protein: CASSQDVGRTDTQYF.

Ten or more counts support this clonotype. This chain uses TRBV12-3 or TRBV12-4 with TRBJ2-3, with a tentative D call TRBD1 (5 bases). Trimming removed 8 bases from V and 5 bases from J, with 20 bases in between. This CDR3 comprises 15 residues. The CDR3 loop reads CASAMETVWEDTQYF. In DNA, the CDR3 is TGTGCCAGCGCTATGGAGACAGTTTGGGAAGATACGCAGTATTTT.

This clonotype occurred a few times. The rearrangement joins TRBV5-8 to TRBJ2-7; a weak D match, TRBD1 (6 bases). Germline loops: CDR1 SGHTS, CDR2 YDEGEE. The V and J ends lost 3 bases and 6 bases respectively, with 10 bases between them. This CDR3 contains 12 residues. CDR3 protein: CASSSSDSEQYF. The CDR3 DNA reads as TGTGCCAGCAGCTCTTCGGACAGCGAGCAGTACTTC.

This sequence joins TRBV11-1 and TRBJ2-7; D is perhaps TRBD1 (6 bases). This CDR3 is 20 amino acids long. CDR1 and CDR2 (germline): SGHAT, FQDESV (reference sequence). V was shortened by 3 bases and J by 0 bases, with 27 bases between the two germline ends. CDR3 nucleotide sequence: TGTGCCAGCAGCTTTTGGGGCCCGGGACAAAAGGTTGCCTTCTCCTACGAGCAGTACTTC. This codes for CASSFWGPGQKVAFSYEQYF.

At least ten counts were recorded for this clonotype. V gene TRBV29-1 combines with J gene TRBJ1-1; TRBD1 matches at 8 bases. This CDR3 has 13 amino acids. Germline V gives CDR1 SQVTM, CDR2 ANQGSEA. V trimming: 2 bases; J trimming: 5 bases; junction bases outside the gene matches: 4. CDR3 bases: TGCAGCGTTGAATGGACAGGGAGGACTGAAGCTTTCTTT. Residues: CSVEWTGRTEAFF.

This clonotype was seen ten or more times. The chain employs TRBV28 and TRBJ1-1, with D perhaps matching TRBD1 (6 bases). This CDR3 contains 13 residues. V lost 3 bases and J 11 bases, leaving 16 bases between the germline ends. Germline assignment: CDR1 MDHEN and CDR2 SYDVKM. As DNA, the CDR3 is TGTGCCAGCAGTTTTTCAGGGGTGGGGGAGGCTTTCTTT. Amino acid sequence: CASSFSGVGEAFF.

This clonotype was seen many times. The rearrangement uses TRBV7-9 and TRBJ2-5, with unresolved D. This CDR3 comprises 15 residues. Germline CDR1 and CDR2: SEHNR and FQNEAQ (reference sequence). Trimming took 1 base from V and 4 from J, leaving 13 bases between them. The CDR3 region is CASSLGLRRVETQYF. CDR3 in DNA: TGTGCCAGCAGCTTAGGGCTCCGACGGGTAGAGACCCAGTACTTC. Filled out from reference TRBV7-9 and TRBJ2-5, the complete variable domain reads DTGVSQNPRHKITKRGQNVTFRCDPISEHNRLYWYRQTLGQGPEFLTYFQNEAQLEKSRLLSDRFSAERPKGSFSTLEIQRTEQGDSAMYLCASSLGLRRVETQYFGPGTRLLVL.